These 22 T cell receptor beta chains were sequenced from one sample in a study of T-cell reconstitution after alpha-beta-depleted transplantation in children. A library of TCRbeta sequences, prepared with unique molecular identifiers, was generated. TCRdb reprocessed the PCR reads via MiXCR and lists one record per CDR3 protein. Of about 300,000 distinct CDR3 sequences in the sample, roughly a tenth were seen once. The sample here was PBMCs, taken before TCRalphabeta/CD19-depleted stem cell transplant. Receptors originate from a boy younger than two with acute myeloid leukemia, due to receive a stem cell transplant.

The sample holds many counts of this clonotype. For the CDR3, the DNA is TGTGCCAGCAGCTTTGGAACAGGAAAGCCCTACAATGAGCAGTTCTTC. Translated: CASSFGTGKPYNEQFF. The chain links TRBV7-2 to TRBJ2-1, with D possibly being TRBD1 (5 bases). V lost 3 bases, J lost 2 bases, and 14 bases lay in between. CDR3 length equals 16 residues. Germline CDR1 reads SGHTA; CDR2 reads FQGNSA. The whole variable domain, filled in from reference TRBV7-2 and TRBJ2-1, reads GAGVSQSPSNKVTEKGKDVELRCDPISGHTALYWYRQSLGQGLEFLIYFQGNSAPDKSGLPSDRFSAERTGGSVSTLTIQRTQQEDSAVYLCASSFGTGKPYNEQFFGPGTRLTVL.

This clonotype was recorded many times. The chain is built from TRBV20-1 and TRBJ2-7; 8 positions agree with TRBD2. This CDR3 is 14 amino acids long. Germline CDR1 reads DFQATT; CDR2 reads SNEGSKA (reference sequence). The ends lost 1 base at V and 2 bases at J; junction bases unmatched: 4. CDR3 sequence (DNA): TGCAGTGCTAGAGGCTTGCGGGGGGCCTACGAGCAGTACTTC. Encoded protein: CSARGLRGAYEQYF.

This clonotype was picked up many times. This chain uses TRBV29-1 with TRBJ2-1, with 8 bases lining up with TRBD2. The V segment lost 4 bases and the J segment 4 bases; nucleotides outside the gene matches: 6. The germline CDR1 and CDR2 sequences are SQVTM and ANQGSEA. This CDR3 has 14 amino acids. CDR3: CSVAREGQYNEQFF. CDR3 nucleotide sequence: TGCAGCGTTGCTCGGGAGGGCCAGTACAATGAGCAGTTCTTC.

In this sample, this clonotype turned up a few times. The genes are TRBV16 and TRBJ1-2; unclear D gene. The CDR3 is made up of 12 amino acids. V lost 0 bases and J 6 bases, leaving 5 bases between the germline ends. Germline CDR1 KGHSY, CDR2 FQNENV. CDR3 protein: CASSQSGHGYTF. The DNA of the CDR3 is TGTGCCAGCAGCCAATCTGGCCATGGCTACACCTTC.

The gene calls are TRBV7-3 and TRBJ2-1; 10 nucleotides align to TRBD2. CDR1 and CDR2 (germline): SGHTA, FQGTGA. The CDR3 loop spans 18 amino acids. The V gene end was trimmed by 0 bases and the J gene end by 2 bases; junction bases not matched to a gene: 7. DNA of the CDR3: TGTGCCAGCAGCTTAACGTCCCTAGCGGGGGTGGCCTACAATGAGCAGTTCTTC. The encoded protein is CASSLTSLAGVAYNEQFF.

The CDR3 sequence: CASSRTASNQPQHF. The CDR3 DNA is TGTGCCAGCAGCCGGACAGCGAGCAATCAGCCCCAGCATTTT. The J gene is TRBJ1-5, the V gene TRBV11-2, with TRBD1 as a possible D gene (6 bases). The germline V gene has CDR1 SGHAT and CDR2 FQNNGV. The CDR3 runs 14 residues. Trimming removed 5 bases at V and 1 base at J, with 9 bases between.

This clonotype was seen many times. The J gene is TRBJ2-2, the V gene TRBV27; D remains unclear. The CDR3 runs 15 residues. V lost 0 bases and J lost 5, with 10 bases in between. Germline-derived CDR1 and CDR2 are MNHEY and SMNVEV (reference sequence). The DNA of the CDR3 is TGTGCCAGCAGTTTATCCCCCTTTGCGACCGGGGAGCTGTTTTTT. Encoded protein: CASSLSPFATGELFF.

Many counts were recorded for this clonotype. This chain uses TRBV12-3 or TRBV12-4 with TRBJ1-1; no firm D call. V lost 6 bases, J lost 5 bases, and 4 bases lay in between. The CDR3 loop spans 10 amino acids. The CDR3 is CASRETEAFF. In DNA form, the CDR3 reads TGTGCCAGCAGGGAAACTGAAGCTTTCTTT.

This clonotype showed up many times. The chain's CDR3 is CASSQEGSGRIIYEQYF. CDR3 in DNA: TGTGCCAGCAGCCAAGAAGGGAGCGGGCGGATTATCTACGAGCAGTACTTC. V is TRBV4-2 and J is TRBJ2-7; TRBD2 is a possible D gene (6 bases). This CDR3 spans 17 amino acids. Trimming took off 0 bases at V and 3 bases at J, with 18 bases between the two ends. In germline, CDR1 is LGHNA, CDR2 YNFKEQ.

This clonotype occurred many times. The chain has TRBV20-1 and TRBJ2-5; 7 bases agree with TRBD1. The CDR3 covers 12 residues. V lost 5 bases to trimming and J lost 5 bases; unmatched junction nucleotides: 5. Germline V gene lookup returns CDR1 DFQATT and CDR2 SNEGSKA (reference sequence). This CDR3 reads CSALDRAETQYF. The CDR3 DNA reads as TGCAGTGCTCTTGACAGGGCGGAGACCCAGTACTTC.

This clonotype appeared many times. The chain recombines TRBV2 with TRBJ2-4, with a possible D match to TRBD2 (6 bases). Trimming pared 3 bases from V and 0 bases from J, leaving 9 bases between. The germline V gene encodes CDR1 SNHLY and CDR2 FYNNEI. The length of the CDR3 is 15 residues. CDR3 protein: CASSEGTLAKNIQYF. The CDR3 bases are TGTGCCAGCAGTGAGGGGACTCTAGCCAAAAACATTCAGTACTTC.

The CDR3 sequence is CASKGLARRTETQYF. CDR3 nucleotides: TGTGCCAGCAAAGGGTTGGCGAGACGGACGGAGACCCAGTACTTC. This rearrangement joins TRBV28 to TRBJ2-5; no clear D gene. Trimming stripped 7 bases from V and 5 bases from J, with 20 bases between. This CDR3 contains 15 residues. The germline CDR1 and CDR2 sequences are MDHEN and SYDVKM.

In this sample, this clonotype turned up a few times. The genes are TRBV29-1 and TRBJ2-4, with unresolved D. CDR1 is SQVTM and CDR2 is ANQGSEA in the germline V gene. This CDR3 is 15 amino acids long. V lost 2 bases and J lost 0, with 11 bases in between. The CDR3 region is CSVEWPAQAKNIQYF. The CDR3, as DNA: TGCAGCGTTGAATGGCCTGCCCAAGCCAAAAACATTCAGTACTTC.

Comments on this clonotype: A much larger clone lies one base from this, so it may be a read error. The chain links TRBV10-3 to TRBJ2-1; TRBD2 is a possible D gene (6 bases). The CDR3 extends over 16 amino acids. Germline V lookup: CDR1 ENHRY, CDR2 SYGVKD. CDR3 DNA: TGTACCATCAGTGACCTAGCGCGAAACTCCTACAATGAGCAGTTCTTC. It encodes CTISDLARNSYNEQFF.

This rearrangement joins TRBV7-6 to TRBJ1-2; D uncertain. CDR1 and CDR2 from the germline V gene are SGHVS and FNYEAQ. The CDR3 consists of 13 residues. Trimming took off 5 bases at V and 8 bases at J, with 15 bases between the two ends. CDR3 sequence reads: CASSPSERRGYTF. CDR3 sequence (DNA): TGTGCCAGCAGCCCATCGGAGAGAAGGGGCTACACCTTC.

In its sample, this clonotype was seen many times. The CDR3 region is CASMGLAGRDEQFF. In DNA form, the CDR3 reads TGTGCCAGCATGGGACTAGCGGGGAGGGATGAGCAGTTCTTC. The chain links TRBV28 to TRBJ2-1; 13 bases are a match to TRBD2. The CDR3 spans 14 residues. CDR1 and CDR2 (germline): MDHEN, SYDVKM. J lost 8 bases, V lost 7 bases, and 5 bases had no gene match.

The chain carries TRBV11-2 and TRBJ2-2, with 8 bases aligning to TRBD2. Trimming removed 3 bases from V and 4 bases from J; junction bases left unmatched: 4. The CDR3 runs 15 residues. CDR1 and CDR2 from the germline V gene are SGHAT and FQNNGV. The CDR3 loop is CASSFQRETTGELFF. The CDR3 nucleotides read TGTGCCAGCAGCTTTCAGCGGGAGACCACCGGGGAGCTGTTTTTT. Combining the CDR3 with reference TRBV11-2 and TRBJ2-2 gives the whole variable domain EAGVAQSPRYKIIEKRQSVAFWCNPISGHATLYWYQQILGQGPKLLIQFQNNGVVDDSQLPKDRFSAERLKGVDSTLKIQPAKLEDSAVYLCASSFQRETTGELFFGEGSRLTVL.

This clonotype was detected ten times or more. The CDR3: CASSSTDNTEAFF. The CDR3 bases are TGTGCCAGCAGCTCTACCGATAACACTGAAGCTTTCTTT. The chain recombines TRBV7-3 with TRBJ1-1; D not certain. The V end lost 4 bases, the J end lost 2 bases, and 8 bases lay between the germline ends. CDR3 length: 13 residues. Germline V gene lookup returns CDR1 SGHTA and CDR2 FQGTGA.

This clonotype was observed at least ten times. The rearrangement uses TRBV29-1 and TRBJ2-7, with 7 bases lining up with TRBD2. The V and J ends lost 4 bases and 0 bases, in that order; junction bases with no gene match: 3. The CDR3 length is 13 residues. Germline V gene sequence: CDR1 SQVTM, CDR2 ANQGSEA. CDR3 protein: CSVGTRSSYEQYF. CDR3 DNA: TGCAGCGTTGGGACTAGGAGCTCCTACGAGCAGTACTTC.

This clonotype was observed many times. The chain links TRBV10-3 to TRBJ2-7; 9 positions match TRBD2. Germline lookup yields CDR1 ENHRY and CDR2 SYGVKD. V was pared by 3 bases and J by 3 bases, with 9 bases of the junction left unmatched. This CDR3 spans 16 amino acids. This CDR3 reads CAISDKREVSRYEQYF. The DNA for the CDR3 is TGTGCCATCAGTGATAAGCGGGAGGTTTCACGCTACGAGCAGTACTTC.

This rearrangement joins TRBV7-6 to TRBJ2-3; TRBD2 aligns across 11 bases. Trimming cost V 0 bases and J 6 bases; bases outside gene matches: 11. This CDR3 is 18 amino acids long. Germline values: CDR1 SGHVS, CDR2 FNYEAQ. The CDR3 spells CASSLARQLAGAGDTQYF. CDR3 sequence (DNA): TGTGCCAGCAGCTTAGCCCGGCAACTAGCGGGGGCAGGGGATACGCAGTATTTT.

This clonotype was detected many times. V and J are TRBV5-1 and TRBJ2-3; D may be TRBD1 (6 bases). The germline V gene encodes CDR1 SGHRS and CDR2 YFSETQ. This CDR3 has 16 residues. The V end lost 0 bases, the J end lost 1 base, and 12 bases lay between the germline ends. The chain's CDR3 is CASSLGVGAGTDTQYF. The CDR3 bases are TGCGCCAGCAGCTTGGGCGTGGGGGCCGGCACAGATACGCAGTATTTT.